These 20 T cell receptor beta chains were sequenced from one sample in a study of radiotherapy plus CTLA-4 blockade in lung cancer. Here immunoSEQ multiplex PCR was the method, and the copy in TCRdb shows in-frame clones only, minus some. The table records 50,000 to 60,000 clones, approximately 84% of them present only once. Here the sequenced sample was peripheral blood, taken from a patient treated with radiotherapy plus ipilimumab. These TCRs come from a human donor with non-small cell lung cancer whose response to radiotherapy plus ipilimumab could not be evaluated.

The chain uses TRBV7-2 and TRBJ1-1, with 7 bases lining up with TRBD1. The J segment lost 1 base and the V segment lost 3 bases, leaving 2 bases of the junction unmatched. This CDR3 is built from 14 residues. Germline V lookup: CDR1 SGHTA, CDR2 FQGNSA. The CDR3 region has the DNA TGTGCCAGCAGCTTGGGACAGACGAACACTGAAGCTTTCTTT. Protein product: CASSLGQTNTEAFF.

This clone was seen only once. V gene TRBV4-3 combines with J gene TRBJ1-1; D unresolved. CDR1 and CDR2 (germline): LGHNA, YSLEER. The ends were cut back, 1 base at V and 1 base at J, with 13 bases in the middle. This CDR3 is built from 16 residues. CDR3 DNA sequence: TGCGCCAGCAGCCAAGGTTCCGGACGGGAGAACACTGAAGCTTTCTTT. This encodes CASSQGSGRENTEAFF.

The chain combines TRBV29-1 with TRBJ2-1; possible D gene TRBD2, 7 bases. The germline gives CDR1 SQVTM, CDR2 ANQGSEA. The CDR3 is made up of 12 amino acids. V was clipped by 4 bases and J by 10 bases, with 14 bases between them. CDR3 sequence reads: CSVGSRGTEQFF. DNA for the CDR3: TGCAGCGTTGGTTCGCGGGGGACAGAGCAGTTCTTC.

V and J are TRBV15 and TRBJ2-5; possible D gene TRBD2, 5 bases. Trimming removed 1 base from V and 2 bases from J, with 8 bases in between. The length of the CDR3 is 14 residues. Germline CDR1 and CDR2: LNHNV and YYDKDF (reference sequence). CDR3 sequence reads: CATSRGPGQETQYF. The CDR3 DNA sequence: TGTGCCACCAGCAGAGGCCCGGGGCAAGAGACCCAGTACTTC.

This sequence joins TRBV9 and TRBJ2-5; a possible D gene is TRBD1 (5 bases). CDR1 and CDR2 from the germline V gene are SGDLS and YYNGEE. V shed 0 bases and J shed 0 bases, with 9 bases lying between them. The CDR3 covers 15 residues. CDR3 sequence reads: CASSVGGLDQETQYF. CDR3 nucleotide sequence: TGTGCCAGCAGCGTAGGGGGCTTGGACCAAGAGACCCAGTACTTC.

The chain has TRBV4-3 and TRBJ1-2, with TRBD1 as a possible D gene (5 bases). V lost 1 base to trimming and J lost 8 bases, with 14 bases between them. Germline V gene lookup returns CDR1 LGHNA and CDR2 YSLEER. This CDR3 is 14 amino acids long. Here the CDR3 reads CASSQAGGWDGYTF. DNA of the CDR3: TGCGCCAGCAGCCAAGCGGGGGGTTGGGACGGCTACACCTTC.

The chain has TRBV27 and TRBJ2-7; TRBD2 matches 7 bases. The germline CDR1 and CDR2 sequences are MNHEY and SMNVEV (reference sequence). V shed 6 bases and J 1 base; nucleotides not matched to a gene: 3. The CDR3 runs to 13 residues. CDR3 in amino acids: CASRLADSYEQYF. The CDR3 DNA is TGTGCCAGCAGGCTAGCGGATTCCTACGAGCAGTACTTC.

The rearrangement joins TRBV4-1 to TRBJ2-7; possibly TRBD1 for D (5 bases). With 0 bases removed from V and 4 bases from J, the gap between germline ends came to 19 bases. Germline lookup yields CDR1 MGHRA and CDR2 YSYEKL. The CDR3 has 17 residues. Here the CDR3 DNA reads TGCGCCAGCAGCCAAGATGTGGAGACTGCGGACAAATACGAGCAGTACTTC. Protein product: CASSQDVETADKYEQYF.

CDR3 coding DNA: TGTGCCAGCGTCACTAGCGGGGGGCCCCTACCTCTCGAGCAGTACTTC. It specifies CASVTSGGPLPLEQYF. The chain couples TRBV25-1 to TRBJ2-7; TRBD2 agrees at 12 bases. This CDR3 is 16 amino acids long. Germline CDR1 and CDR2: MGHDK and SYGVNS. V dropped 8 bases and J dropped 6; count of bases not matched to a gene: 14.

The J gene is TRBJ1-4, the V gene TRBV6-5; D is unclear. The CDR3 covers 16 residues. Germline loops: CDR1 MNHEY, CDR2 SVGAGI. V lost 4 bases to trimming and J lost 4 bases, with 16 bases between them. CDR3 DNA sequence: TGTGCCAGCAGTTTAACCGGACGGGCGGGTAATGAAAAACTGTTTTTT. Amino acids: CASSLTGRAGNEKLFF.

The rearrangement links TRBV11-2 to TRBJ2-1; D call uncertain. The CDR3 consists of 16 residues. From germline, CDR1 is SGHAT and CDR2 FQNNGV. The V and J ends lost 2 bases and 7 bases respectively, with 18 bases between them. CDR3 nucleotides: TGTGCCAGCAGCTTATTGGTAGGAAGGAGTTCGAATGAGCAGTTCTTC. Protein: CASSLLVGRSSNEQFF.

The chain joins TRBV5-4 to TRBJ2-3; weak D call: TRBD2 (7 bases). With 0 bases removed from V and 5 bases from J, the gap between germline ends came to 16 bases. Looked up from germline, CDR1 is SGHNT and CDR2 is YYREEE (reference sequence). There are 16 residues in the CDR3. CDR3 in amino acids: CASSLAGGGHLDTQYF. CDR3 bases: TGTGCCAGCAGCTTGGCTGGGGGGGGGCACCTAGATACGCAGTATTTT. The whole variable domain, filled in from reference TRBV5-4 and TRBJ2-3, reads ETGVTQSPTHLIKTRGQQVTLRCSSQSGHNTVSWYQQALGQGPQFIFQYYREEENGRGNFPPRFSGLQFPNYSSELNVNALELDDSALYLCASSLAGGGHLDTQYFGPGTRLTVL.

The V and J genes are TRBV5-1 and TRBJ2-2; 9 nucleotides agree with TRBD1. This CDR3 comprises 16 residues. Looked up from germline, CDR1 is SGHRS and CDR2 is YFSETQ. V dropped 0 bases and J dropped 4; count of bases not matched to a gene: 4. The chain's CDR3 is CASSLVPDRGTGELFF. CDR3 DNA sequence: TGCGCCAGCAGCTTGGTACCGGACAGGGGCACCGGGGAGCTGTTTTTT.

The chain uses TRBV4-1 and TRBJ2-1, with D hard to call. V gave up 0 bases and J gave up 9 bases, with 12 bases separating them. This CDR3 spans 14 amino acids. The V gene's germline CDR1 is MGHRA and CDR2 YSYEKL. The CDR3 sequence is CASSQESRGREQFF. The DNA of the CDR3 is TGCGCCAGCAGCCAAGAATCTCGTGGGCGTGAGCAGTTCTTC.

The CDR3 loop is CASGATYLYGYTF. CDR3 in DNA: TGTGCCAGTGGGGCCACTTACCTCTATGGCTACACCTTC. V is TRBV19 and J is TRBJ1-2, with a possible D match to TRBD1 (5 bases). The CDR3 totals 13 residues. Germline V lookup: CDR1 LNHDA, CDR2 SQIVND (reference sequence). V lost 8 bases to trimming and J lost 4 bases, with 14 bases between them. The variable domain in full, with the rest retrieved from reference TRBV19 and TRBJ1-2, is DGGITQSPKYLFRKEGQNVTLSCEQNLNHDAMYWYRQDPGQGLRLIYYSQIVNDFQKGDIAEGYSVSREKKESFPLTVTSAQKNPTAFYLCASGATYLYGYTFGSGTRLTVV.

The chain recombines TRBV19 with TRBJ1-5; D is possibly TRBD1 (5 bases). Trimming removed 4 bases at V and 4 bases at J, with 17 bases between. Per the germline V gene, CDR1 is LNHDA and CDR2 is SQIVND (reference sequence). The CDR3 is 16 amino acids. The CDR3 sequence is CASSTPRVVGNQPQHF. The CDR3 nucleotides read TGTGCCAGTAGTACGCCCAGGGTTGTAGGAAATCAGCCCCAGCATTTT. Full variable domain (rest looked up from reference TRBV19 and TRBJ1-5): DGGITQSPKYLFRKEGQNVTLSCEQNLNHDAMYWYRQDPGQGLRLIYYSQIVNDFQKGDIAEGYSVSREKKESFPLTVTSAQKNPTAFYLCASSTPRVVGNQPQHFGDGTRLSIL.

This sequence joins TRBV7-9 and TRBJ1-3; 9 nucleotides line up with TRBD1. CDR3 size: 15 residues. The germline gives CDR1 SEHNR, CDR2 FQNEAQ (reference sequence). Germline trimming cut 5 bases from V and 2 bases from J; bases unmatched to any gene: 4. CDR3 sequence reads: CASSRYRGPGNTIYF. CDR3 in DNA: TGTGCCAGCAGCCGCTACAGGGGGCCTGGAAACACCATATATTTT.

The chain carries TRBV5-4 and TRBJ2-3; possibly TRBD2 for D (6 bases). The length of the CDR3 is 15 residues. The germline gives CDR1 SGHNT, CDR2 YYREEE (reference sequence). Trimming removed 2 bases at V and 1 base at J, with 11 bases between. In DNA form, the CDR3 reads TGTGCCAGCAGCTTCCGGGGGAGCGGCACAGATACGCAGTATTTT. This gives the protein CASSFRGSGTDTQYF.

This chain uses TRBV6-4 with TRBJ2-1; 10 positions match TRBD2. V lost 5 bases to trimming and J lost 9 bases; unmatched junction nucleotides: 4. Per the germline V gene, CDR1 is MRHNA and CDR2 is SNTAGT. This CDR3 comprises 13 residues. CDR3 coding DNA: TGTGCCAGCAGTACTTTAGCGGGGGGTGAGCAGTTCTTC. Its protein is CASSTLAGGEQFF.

V usage is TRBV19 and J usage is TRBJ1-2; 8 nucleotides align to TRBD1. The V gene's germline CDR1 is LNHDA and CDR2 SQIVND (reference sequence). The CDR3 contains 15 residues. The ends lost 1 base at V and 3 bases at J; junction bases unmatched: 4. The CDR3 region is CASSIVTTGDYGYTF. The DNA for the CDR3 is TGTGCCAGTAGTATAGTAACGACAGGGGACTATGGCTACACCTTC. Full variable domain (missing parts from reference TRBV19 and TRBJ1-2): DGGITQSPKYLFRKEGQNVTLSCEQNLNHDAMYWYRQDPGQGLRLIYYSQIVNDFQKGDIAEGYSVSREKKESFPLTVTSAQKNPTAFYLCASSIVTTGDYGYTFGSGTRLTVV.